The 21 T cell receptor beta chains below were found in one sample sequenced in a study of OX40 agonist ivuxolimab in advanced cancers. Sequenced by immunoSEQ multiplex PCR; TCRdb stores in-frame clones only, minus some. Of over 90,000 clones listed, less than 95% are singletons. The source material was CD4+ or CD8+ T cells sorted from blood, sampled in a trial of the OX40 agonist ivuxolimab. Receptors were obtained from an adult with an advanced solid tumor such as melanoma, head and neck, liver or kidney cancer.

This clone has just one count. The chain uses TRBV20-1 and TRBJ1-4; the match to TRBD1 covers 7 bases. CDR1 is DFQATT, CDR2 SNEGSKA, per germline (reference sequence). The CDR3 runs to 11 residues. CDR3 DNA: TGCAGCCCAGGGGGGAATGAAAAACTGTTTTTT. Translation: CSPGGNEKLFF.

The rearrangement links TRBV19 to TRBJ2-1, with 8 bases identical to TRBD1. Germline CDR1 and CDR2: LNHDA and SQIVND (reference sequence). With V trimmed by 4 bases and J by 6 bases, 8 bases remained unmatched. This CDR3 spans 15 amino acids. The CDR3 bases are TGTGCCAGTAGTACAACTGGACAGGGTGGCAATGAGCAGTTCTTC. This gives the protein CASSTTGQGGNEQFF.

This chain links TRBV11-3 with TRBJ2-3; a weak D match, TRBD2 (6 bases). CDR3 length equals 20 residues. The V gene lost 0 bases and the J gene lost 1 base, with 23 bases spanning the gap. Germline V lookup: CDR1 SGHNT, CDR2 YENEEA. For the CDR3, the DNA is TGTGCCAGCAGCTTAGAGTGGGCCGCCCGCGGGCTAGCGCGCACAGATACGCAGTATTTT. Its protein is CASSLEWAARGLARTDTQYF.

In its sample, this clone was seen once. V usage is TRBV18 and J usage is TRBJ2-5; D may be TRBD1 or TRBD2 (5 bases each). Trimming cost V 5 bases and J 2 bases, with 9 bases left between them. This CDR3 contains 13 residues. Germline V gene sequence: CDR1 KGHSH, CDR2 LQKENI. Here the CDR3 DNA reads TGTGCCAGCTCAGGGGGACGGCAAGAGACCCAGTACTTC. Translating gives CASSGGRQETQYF.

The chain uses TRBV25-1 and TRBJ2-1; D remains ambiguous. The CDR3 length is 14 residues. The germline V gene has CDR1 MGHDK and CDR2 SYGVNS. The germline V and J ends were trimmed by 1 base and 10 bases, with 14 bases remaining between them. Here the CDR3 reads CASSEWLTTSEQFF. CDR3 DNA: TGTGCCAGCAGTGAATGGTTGACGACTTCCGAGCAGTTCTTC.

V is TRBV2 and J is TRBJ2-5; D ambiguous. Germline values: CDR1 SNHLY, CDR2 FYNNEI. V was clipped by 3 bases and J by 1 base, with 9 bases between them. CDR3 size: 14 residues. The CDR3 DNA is TGTGCCAGCAGTGAGACCTTCTCCCAAGAGACCCAGTACTTC. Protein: CASSETFSQETQYF.

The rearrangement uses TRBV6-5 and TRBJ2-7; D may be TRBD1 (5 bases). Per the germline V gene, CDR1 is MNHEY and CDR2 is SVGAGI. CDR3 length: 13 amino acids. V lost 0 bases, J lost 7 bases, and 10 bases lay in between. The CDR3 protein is CASSYSTAREQYF. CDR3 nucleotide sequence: TGTGCCAGCAGTTACTCGACAGCTCGGGAGCAGTACTTC.

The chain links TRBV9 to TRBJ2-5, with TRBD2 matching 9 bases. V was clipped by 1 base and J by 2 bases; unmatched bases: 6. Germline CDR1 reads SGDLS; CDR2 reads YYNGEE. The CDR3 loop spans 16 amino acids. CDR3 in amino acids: CASSVSPAGGQETQYF. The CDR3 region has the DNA TGTGCCAGCAGCGTATCCCCAGCGGGGGGACAAGAGACCCAGTACTTC.

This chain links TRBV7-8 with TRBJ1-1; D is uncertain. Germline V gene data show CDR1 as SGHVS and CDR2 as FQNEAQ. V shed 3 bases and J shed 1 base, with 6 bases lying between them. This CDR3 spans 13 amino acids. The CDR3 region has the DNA TGTGCCAGCAGCTTCGCGGGGAACACTGAAGCTTTCTTT. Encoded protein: CASSFAGNTEAFF. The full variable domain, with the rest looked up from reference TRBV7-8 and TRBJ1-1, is GAGVSQSPRYKVAKRGQDVALRCDPISGHVSLFWYQQALGQGPEFLTYFQNEAQLDKSGLPSDRFFAERPEGSVSTLKIQRTQQEDSAVYLCASSFAGNTEAFFGQGTRLTVV.

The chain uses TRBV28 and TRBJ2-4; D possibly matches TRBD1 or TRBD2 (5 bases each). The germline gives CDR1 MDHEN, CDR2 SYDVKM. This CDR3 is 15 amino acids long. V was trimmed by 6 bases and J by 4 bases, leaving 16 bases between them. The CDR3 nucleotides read TGTGCCAGCAGCCCTCCCGGGGCAGGGAAAAACATTCAGTACTTC. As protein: CASSPPGAGKNIQYF.

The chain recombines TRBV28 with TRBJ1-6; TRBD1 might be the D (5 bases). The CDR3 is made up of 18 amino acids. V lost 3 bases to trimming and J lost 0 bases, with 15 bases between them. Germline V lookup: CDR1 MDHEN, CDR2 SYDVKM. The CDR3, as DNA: TGTGCCAGCAGTTTCGCGGAGGGGTTACGCTCCTATAATTCACCCCTCCACTTT. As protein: CASSFAEGLRSYNSPLHF. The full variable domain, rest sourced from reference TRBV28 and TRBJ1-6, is DVKVTQSSRYLVKRTGEKVFLECVQDMDHENMFWYRQDPGLGLRLIYFSYDVKMKEKGDIPEGYSVSREKKERFSLILESASTNQTSMYLCASSFAEGLRSYNSPLHFGNGTRLTVT.

Here the CDR3 reads CASSVASDKGLGISTDTQYF. The CDR3 DNA reads TGTGCCAGCAGCGTAGCATCTGATAAGGGACTCGGCATTAGCACAGATACGCAGTATTTT. V is TRBV9 and J is TRBJ2-3, with D maybe TRBD2 (6 bases). The CDR3 consists of 20 residues. The V and J ends lost 0 bases and 0 bases respectively, with 23 bases between them. CDR1 is SGDLS and CDR2 is YYNGEE in the germline V gene.

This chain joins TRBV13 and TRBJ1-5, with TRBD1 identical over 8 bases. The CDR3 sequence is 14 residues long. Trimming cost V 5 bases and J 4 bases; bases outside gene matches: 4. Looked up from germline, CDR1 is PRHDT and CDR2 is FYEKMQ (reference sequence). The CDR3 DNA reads TGTGCCAGCAGCCAGACAGGGGCGAATCAGCCCCAGCATTTT. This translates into CASSQTGANQPQHF.

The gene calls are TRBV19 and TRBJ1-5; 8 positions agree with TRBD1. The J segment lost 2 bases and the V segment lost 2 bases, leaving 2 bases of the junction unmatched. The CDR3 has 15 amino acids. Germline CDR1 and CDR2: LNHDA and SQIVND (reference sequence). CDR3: CASSIPDRGNQPQHF. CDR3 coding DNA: TGTGCCAGTAGTATACCGGACAGGGGCAATCAGCCCCAGCATTTT.

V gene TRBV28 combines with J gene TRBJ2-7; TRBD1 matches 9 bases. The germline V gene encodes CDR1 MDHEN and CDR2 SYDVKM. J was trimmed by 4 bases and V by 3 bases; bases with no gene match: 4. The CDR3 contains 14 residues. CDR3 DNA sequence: TGTGCCAGCAGTTTCCCGGACAGGGGTTACGAGCAGTACTTC. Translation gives CASSFPDRGYEQYF.

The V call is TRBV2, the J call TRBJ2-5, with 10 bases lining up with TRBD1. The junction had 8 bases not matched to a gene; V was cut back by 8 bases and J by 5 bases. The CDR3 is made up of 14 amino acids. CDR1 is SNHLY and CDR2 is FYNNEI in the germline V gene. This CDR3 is CASRQGAIGETQYF. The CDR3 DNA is TGTGCCAGCCGACAGGGGGCAATTGGGGAGACCCAGTACTTC. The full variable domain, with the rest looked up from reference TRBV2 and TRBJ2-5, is EPEVTQTPSHQVTQMGQEVILRCVPISNHLYFYWYRQILGQKVEFLVSFYNNEISEKSEIFDDQFSVERPDGSNFTLKIRSTKLEDSAMYFCASRQGAIGETQYFGPGTRLLVL.

The CDR3 region has the DNA TGTGCCAGCAGCTTAGTTATCCAAATGAGTCAGCCCCAGCATTTT. It encodes CASSLVIQMSQPQHF. This rearrangement joins TRBV7-2 to TRBJ1-5; D is unclear. V was clipped by 1 base and J by 6 bases, with 13 bases between them. From germline, CDR1 is SGHTA and CDR2 FQGNSA. The CDR3 runs 15 residues.

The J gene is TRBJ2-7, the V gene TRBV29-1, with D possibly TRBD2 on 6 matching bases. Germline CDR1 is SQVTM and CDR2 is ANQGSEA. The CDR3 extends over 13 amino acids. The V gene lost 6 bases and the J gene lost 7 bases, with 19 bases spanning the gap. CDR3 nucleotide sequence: TGCAGCGTAGCAGGACTATTACTCGGGGAGCAGTACTTC. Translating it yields CSVAGLLLGEQYF.

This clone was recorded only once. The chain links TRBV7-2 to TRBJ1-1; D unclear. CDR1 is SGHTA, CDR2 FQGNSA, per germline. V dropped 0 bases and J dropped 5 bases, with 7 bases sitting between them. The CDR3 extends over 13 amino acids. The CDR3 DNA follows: TGTGCCAGCAGCTTAGCAAGGGAAACTGAAGCTTTCTTT. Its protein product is CASSLARETEAFF.

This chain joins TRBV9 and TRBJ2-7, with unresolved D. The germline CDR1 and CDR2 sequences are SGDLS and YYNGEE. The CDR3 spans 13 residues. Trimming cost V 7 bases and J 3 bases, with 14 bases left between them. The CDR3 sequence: CASARAGYYEQYF. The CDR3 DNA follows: TGTGCCAGCGCAAGGGCCGGTTACTACGAGCAGTACTTC.

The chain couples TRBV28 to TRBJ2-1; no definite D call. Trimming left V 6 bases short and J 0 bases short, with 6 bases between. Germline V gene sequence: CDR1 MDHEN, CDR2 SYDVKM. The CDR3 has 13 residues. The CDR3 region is CASSPHSYNEQFF. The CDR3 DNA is TGTGCCAGCAGCCCTCACTCCTACAATGAGCAGTTCTTC.